One and the same sample provided the 10 T cell receptor beta chains below, sequenced in a study of T cells in Graves' hyperthyroidism and ophthalmopathy. Researchers took RNA transcripts and amplified the TCR beta CDR3 regions from them. When the TCR CDR3 underwent first-round RT-PCR, the HTBI primer set was used. TCRdb fed the multiplex PCR reads into MiXCR, producing one record per CDR3 protein. The sample carries about 500,000 distinct CDR3 sequences, approximately 49% recorded once. Sequencing input: peripheral blood or thyroid tissue (not recorded which). The source of these receptors is an adult woman with Graves' disease, either hyperthyroidism or ophthalmopathy (not recorded which).

This clonotype came up many times. The V gene is TRBV20-1, the J gene TRBJ1-3; D gene ambiguous. V lost 3 bases and J lost 1, with 13 bases in between. The CDR3 extends over 15 amino acids. Germline V gene sequence: CDR1 DFQATT, CDR2 SNEGSKA (reference sequence). CDR3 region: CSASAGAASGNTIYF. CDR3 nucleotide sequence: TGCAGTGCTAGCGCCGGAGCGGCGTCTGGAAACACCATATATTTT.

This rearrangement joins TRBV7-2 to TRBJ1-2; no clear D. The V end was cut by 6 bases, the J end by 3 bases, with 14 bases between. The CDR3 totals 14 residues. CDR1 is SGHTA, CDR2 FQGNSA, per germline. DNA of the CDR3: TGTGCCAGCAGTTCCGGACTGGGTCACTATGGCTACACCTTC. It yields the protein CASSSGLGHYGYTF.

The chain carries TRBV2 and TRBJ2-7; D gene ambiguous. The CDR3 sequence is 11 residues long. Germline V gene lookup returns CDR1 SNHLY and CDR2 FYNNEI. Trimming took off 8 bases at V and 3 bases at J, with 8 bases between the two ends. The CDR3 region has the DNA TGTGCCAGCGGGAAATTCTACGAGCAGTACTTC. This gives the protein CASGKFYEQYF. Drawing the rest from reference TRBV2 and TRBJ2-7, the complete variable domain is EPEVTQTPSHQVTQMGQEVILRCVPISNHLYFYWYRQILGQKVEFLVSFYNNEISEKSEIFDDQFSVERPDGSNFTLKIRSTKLEDSAMYFCASGKFYEQYFGPGTRLTVT.

The sample holds many counts of this clonotype. J is TRBJ1-2 and V is TRBV6-5, with D perhaps TRBD1 (5 bases). V was trimmed by 5 bases and J by 1 base, leaving 14 bases between them. Germline V gives CDR1 MNHEY, CDR2 SVGAGI. This CDR3 region has 15 residues. The CDR3 coding sequence is TGTGCCAGCAGTGAAGTTCTAGGGGTTAACTATGGCTACACCTTC. Amino acid sequence: CASSEVLGVNYGYTF.

The table lists this clonotype with many counts. The J gene is TRBJ2-5, the V gene TRBV7-9, with D unclear. Germline CDR1 reads SEHNR; CDR2 reads FQNEAQ (reference sequence). The CDR3 covers 12 residues. V lost 3 bases and J 5 bases, leaving 7 bases between the germline ends. The CDR3 region is CASSFQAETQYF. CDR3 nucleotide sequence: TGTGCCAGCAGCTTCCAAGCCGAGACCCAGTACTTC. Supplemented by reference TRBV7-9 and TRBJ2-5, the full variable domain reads DTGVSQNPRHKITKRGQNVTFRCDPISEHNRLYWYRQTLGQGPEFLTYFQNEAQLEKSRLLSDRFSAERPKGSFSTLEIQRTEQGDSAMYLCASSFQAETQYFGPGTRLLVL.

This clonotype has more than one count but fewer than ten. V is TRBV20-1 and J is TRBJ2-7, with 7 bases fitting TRBD2. The CDR3 consists of 14 residues. Trimming took 2 bases from V and 9 from J; bases not matched to a gene: 13. Germline V gene lookup returns CDR1 DFQATT and CDR2 SNEGSKA (reference sequence). CDR3 amino acids: CSARRDYLTLGQYF. The CDR3, as DNA: TGCAGTGCTAGAAGGGACTATCTAACCCTTGGGCAGTACTTC.

This clonotype showed up just a few times. This sequence joins TRBV10-3 and TRBJ1-2; the D is unclear. CDR3 length: 12 amino acids. With 6 bases removed from V and 8 bases from J, the gap between germline ends came to 13 bases. CDR1 and CDR2 from the germline V gene are ENHRY and SYGVKD. The CDR3 here is CAIRKQTQGYTF. In DNA, the CDR3 is TGTGCCATCAGGAAACAGACGCAAGGCTACACCTTC.

This sequence joins TRBV19 and TRBJ1-4; 7 bases agree with TRBD1. The germline CDR1 and CDR2 sequences are LNHDA and SQIVND (reference sequence). This CDR3 has 15 residues. J gave up 4 bases and V 6 bases, and 8 bases lay outside the gene matches. This CDR3 reads CASSGFRDSNEKLFF. The CDR3 DNA reads as TGTGCCAGTAGCGGCTTCCGGGACAGTAATGAAAAACTGTTTTTT.

Comments on this clonotype: At one of its ends the junction is not consistent with the germline gene, which may arise from a read error. This chain connects TRBV10-2 to TRBJ2-7; TRBD2 might be the D (6 bases). Looked up from germline, CDR1 is WSHSY and CDR2 is SAAADI. The CDR3 contains 14 residues. CDR3 nucleotides: TGCGCCGGCAGTGAGGCGGGATCTATCTACGAGCAGTACTTC. Protein sequence: CAGSEAGSIYEQYF.

J is TRBJ1-2 and V is TRBV6-1, with 9 bases that match TRBD1. Germline assignment: CDR1 MNHNS and CDR2 SASEGT. Germline trimming cut 6 bases from V and 8 bases from J; bases unmatched to any gene: 10. The CDR3 extends over 14 amino acids. Written as DNA, the CDR3 is TGTGCCAGCAGCTGGCAGGAAGGGACAGGGGGCTACACCTTC. It is translated as CASSWQEGTGGYTF.